This T cell receptor (beta chain) came from a study of blood T cell repertoires in COVID-19. In the study overall: PBMCs, B-cell-depleted T cells, or T cells were the source of the cDNA or gDNA that made up the material.

The V gene end was trimmed by 4 bases and the J gene end by 3 bases; junction bases not matched to a gene: 7. The CDR3 runs to 16 residues. CDR1 and CDR2 from the germline V gene are SGHRS and YFSETQ. Measured with immunoSEQ multiplex PCR; TCRdb has only the in-frame clones, and not every one. The table shows 250,000 to 350,000 clones, with more than 70% occurring only once. The chain couples TRBV5-1 to TRBJ2-3; 11 nucleotides line up with TRBD2. The sequenced sample was peripheral blood. This TCR was sampled from a woman aged 25 to 39 with COVID-19, enrolled during active disease. The CDR3 DNA is TGCGCCAGCAGCCTACTAGCGGGAGTGGGGACAGATACGCAGTATTTT. It is translated as CASSLLAGVGTDTQYF.